This T cell receptor beta chain comes out of a study of cytomegalovirus exposure and HLA in healthy donors. Study observations and caveats: Despite most TCR sequences being rare, some public TCRs occurred in many donors. Associated with HLA alleles at 0.05 false discovery rate in a later analysis were 15,000 to 20,000 TCR beta sequences. In the analysis, some V segments, TRBV6-2 and TRBV6-3 included, were excluded as indistinguishable.

As concerns this clone: The antigen is unknown.

The PCR ran on 60 Vbeta and 13 Jbeta primers. This table comes from immunoSEQ multiplex PCR, and its TCRdb copy is limited to in-frame clones, with some not included. Of 150,000 to 200,000 clones listed, about 76% are singletons. This cohort consisted of healthy bone marrow donors. Trimming took 4 bases from V and 4 from J; bases not matched to a gene: 6. CDR1 is SNHLY, CDR2 FYNNEI, per germline. CDR3 length: 14 amino acids. This sequence joins TRBV2 and TRBJ1-1, with 7 bases matching TRBD1. The source material was PBMCs. This clonotype originated in a female donor in good health and CMV-seronegative. The CDR3, as DNA: TGTGCCAGCAGTGCACAGGGGTCGGGCACTGAAGCTTTCTTT. This gives the protein CASSAQGSGTEAFF.